Listed below are T cell receptor beta chains from one sample, sequenced in a study of monozygotic twins with inflammatory bowel disease. TCRdb reanalyzed the 5' RACE reads and collapses them to one entry per CDR3 protein, without DNA. The clone table shows approximately 330,000 distinct CDR3 sequences, with the ten largest holding 2% to 2.5%. The sequenced sample consisted of blood. The receptors stem from a human donor with ulcerative colitis or Crohn's disease, or a healthy co-twin of an affected twin (not recorded which). Both conserved end residues are part of each CDR3. Each record gives: J gene, V gene, CDR3 protein.

TRBJ2-1	TRBV5-1	CASSSVLDEQFF
TRBJ2-7	TRBV12-3/TRBV12-4	CASTRGLADSYEQYF
TRBJ2-7	TRBV20-1	CSVASTFSYEQYF
TRBJ2-7	TRBV3-1	CASSQDRGSYEQYF
TRBJ2-7	TRBV6-5	CASSYKGASGSYEQYF
TRBJ2-1	TRBV9	CASARGGDEQFF
TRBJ1-5	TRBV15	CATSLRHDQPQHF
TRBJ2-1	TRBV28	CASSSPGLAELSGEQFF
TRBJ2-3	TRBV5-1	CASSFALGGTDTQYF
TRBJ1-2	TRBV6-5	CASSYGGLNGYTF
TRBJ1-5	TRBV5-6	CASSLFGPENQPQHF
TRBJ1-1	TRBV20-1	CSARGTGAEAFF
TRBJ2-2	TRBV29-1	CSVREARGGNTGELFF
TRBJ2-2	TRBV5-4	CASSSGQANTGELFF
TRBJ1-2	TRBV6-1	CASSEDPDRAHYGYTF
TRBJ2-7	TRBV7-9	CASSMTSGRTLSYEQYF
TRBJ2-3	TRBV12-3/TRBV12-4	CASSSGAGDTQYF
TRBJ2-1	TRBV5-1	CASSPRTGQDNEQFF
TRBJ1-2	TRBV5-1	CASSFIGPSGTF
TRBJ2-1	TRBV20-1	CSAREPSGRSSYNEQFF
TRBJ1-2	TRBV4-3	CASSQVSPGRSNYGYTF
TRBJ2-2	TRBV10-3	CATQGGGLRQTGELFF
TRBJ2-4	TRBV28	CASSFNGARGNIQYF
TRBJ2-2	TRBV20-1	CSAPTSGSPRGGELFF
TRBJ2-5	TRBV27	CASRAVGGLRLGIETQYF
TRBJ1-6	TRBV19	CASRTVGTALHF
TRBJ2-7	TRBV18	CASSPQQGFSYEQYF
TRBJ1-4	TRBV5-5	CASSWWGTGSRRNEKLFF
TRBJ2-1	TRBV6-2/TRBV6-3	CASRNRGAYNEQFF